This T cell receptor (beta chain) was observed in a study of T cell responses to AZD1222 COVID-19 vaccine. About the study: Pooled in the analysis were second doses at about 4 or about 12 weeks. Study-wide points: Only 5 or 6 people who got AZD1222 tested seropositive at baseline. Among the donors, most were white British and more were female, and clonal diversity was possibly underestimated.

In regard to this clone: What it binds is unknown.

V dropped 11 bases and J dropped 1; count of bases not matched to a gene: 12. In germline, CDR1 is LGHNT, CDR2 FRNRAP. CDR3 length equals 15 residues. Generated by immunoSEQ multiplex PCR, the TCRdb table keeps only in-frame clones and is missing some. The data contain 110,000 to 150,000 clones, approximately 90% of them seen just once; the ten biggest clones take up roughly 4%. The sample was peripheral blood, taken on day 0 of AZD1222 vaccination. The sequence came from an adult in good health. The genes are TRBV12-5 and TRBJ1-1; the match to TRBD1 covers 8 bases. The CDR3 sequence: CADSAQGAGNTEAFF. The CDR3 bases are TGTGCTGATTCGGCTCAGGGGGCTGGGAACACTGAAGCTTTCTTT.